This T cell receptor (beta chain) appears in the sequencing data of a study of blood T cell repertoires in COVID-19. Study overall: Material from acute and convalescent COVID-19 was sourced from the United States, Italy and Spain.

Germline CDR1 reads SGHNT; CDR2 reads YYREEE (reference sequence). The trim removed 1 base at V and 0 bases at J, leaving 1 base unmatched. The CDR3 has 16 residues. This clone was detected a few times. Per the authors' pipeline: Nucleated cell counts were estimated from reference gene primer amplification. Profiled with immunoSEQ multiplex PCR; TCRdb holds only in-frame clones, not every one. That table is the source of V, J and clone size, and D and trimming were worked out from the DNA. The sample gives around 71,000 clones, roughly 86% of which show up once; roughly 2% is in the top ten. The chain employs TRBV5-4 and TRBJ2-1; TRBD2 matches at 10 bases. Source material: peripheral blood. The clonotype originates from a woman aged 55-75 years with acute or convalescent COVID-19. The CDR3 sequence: CASSLSGRASYNEQFF. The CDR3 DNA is TGTGCCAGCAGCTTGAGCGGGAGGGCCTCCTACAATGAGCAGTTCTTC. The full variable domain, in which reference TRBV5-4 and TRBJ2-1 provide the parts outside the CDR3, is ETGVTQSPTHLIKTRGQQVTLRCSSQSGHNTVSWYQQALGQGPQFIFQYYREEENGRGNFPPRFSGLQFPNYSSELNVNALELDDSALYLCASSLSGRASYNEQFFGPGTRLTVL.